This T cell receptor (beta chain) was obtained from a study of immune cell composition in non-small cell lung cancer. The study, taken as a whole, reports: Tumour-reactive clones were not shown to match dominant in vivo tumour clones. Clones >0.5% enriched in tumour were rarer in adenocarcinoma (33%) than squamous (approximately 80%).

Template was genomic DNA from frozen, unsorted single-cell suspensions. Regarding this clone: Its antigen is undetermined.

Per germline, CDR1 MNHNS and CDR2 SASEGT. CDR3 length: 13 amino acids. Losses at the gene ends were 7 bases for V and 7 bases for J; bases not matched to a gene: 5. The data were produced by immunoSEQ multiplex PCR, yet TCRdb's version contains in-frame clones alone and is incomplete. The sample includes more than 2,500 clones, around 80% seen only once; the top ten take around 4.5%. Specimen: lung tumor tissue. The J gene is TRBJ1-4, the V gene TRBV6-1; the match to TRBD1 covers 8 bases. This receptor was identified in a human donor with non-small cell lung cancer. CDR3 nucleotide sequence: TGTGCCAGCACGCGGACAGGGAGTGAAAAACTGTTTTTT. Its protein is CASTRTGSEKLFF.